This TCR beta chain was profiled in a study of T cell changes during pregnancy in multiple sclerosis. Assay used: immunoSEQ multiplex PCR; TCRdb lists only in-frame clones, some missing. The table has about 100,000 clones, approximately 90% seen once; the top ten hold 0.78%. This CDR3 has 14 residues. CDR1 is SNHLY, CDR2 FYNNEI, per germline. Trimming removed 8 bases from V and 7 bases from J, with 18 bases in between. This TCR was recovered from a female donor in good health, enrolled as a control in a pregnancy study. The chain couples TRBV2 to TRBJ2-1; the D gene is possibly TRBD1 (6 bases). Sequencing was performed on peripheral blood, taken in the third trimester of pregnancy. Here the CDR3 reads CASPDGQGLNEQFF. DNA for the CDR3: TGTGCCAGCCCGGATGGGCAGGGGTTGAATGAGCAGTTCTTC.